Following are 4 T cell receptor beta chains from one sample sequenced in a study of T cell changes during pregnancy in multiple sclerosis. This table comes from immunoSEQ multiplex PCR, and its TCRdb copy is limited to in-frame clones, with some not included. Among about 54,000 clones listed, more than 90% were seen once. Here the sequenced sample was peripheral blood, taken after pregnancy. These receptors came from a female donor in good health, enrolled as a control in a pregnancy study.

V usage is TRBV9 and J usage is TRBJ2-1; TRBD2 agrees at 9 bases. The V gene end was trimmed by 3 bases and the J gene end by 4 bases; junction bases not matched to a gene: 2. The CDR3 extends over 14 amino acids. The germline V gene has CDR1 SGDLS and CDR2 YYNGEE. The CDR3 DNA reads TGTGCCAGCAGCGATCTAGCGGGGTACAATGAGCAGTTCTTC. Encoded protein: CASSDLAGYNEQFF. Looking up the rest from reference TRBV9 and TRBJ2-1 gives the full variable domain: DSGVTQTPKHLITATGQRVTLRCSPRSGDLSVYWYQQSLDQGLQFLIQYYNGEERAKGNILERFSAQQFPDLHSELNLSSLELGDSALYFCASSDLAGYNEQFFGPGTRLTVL.

The chain carries TRBV6-1 and TRBJ2-7, with D perhaps matching TRBD2 (5 bases). The CDR3 covers 14 residues. Germline V CDR1 and CDR2: MNHNS, SASEGT. V lost 11 bases to trimming and J lost 4 bases, with 21 bases between them. The CDR3 DNA is TGTGCCTCCGGGGAAGGGCCCTTATTTTACGAGCAGTACTTC. The encoded protein is CASGEGPLFYEQYF.

V is TRBV29-1 and J is TRBJ2-7, with a possible D match to TRBD1 (6 bases). Germline V lookup: CDR1 SQVTM, CDR2 ANQGSEA. The V gene lost 7 bases and the J gene lost 5 bases, with 24 bases spanning the gap. The CDR3 runs 15 residues. CDR3 region: CSALTLGSGADEQYF. The CDR3 DNA reads TGCAGCGCCTTAACCCTAGGGTCAGGGGCTGACGAGCAGTACTTC.

This sequence joins TRBV5-1 and TRBJ2-7, with a weak D call TRBD1 (7 bases). Germline V gives CDR1 SGHRS, CDR2 YFSETQ. V lost 4 bases and J lost 2, with 19 bases in between. There are 16 residues in the CDR3. The CDR3 region has the DNA TGCGCCAGCAGCCAGGGGGGTAGCGCCGTACCCTACGAGCAGTACTTC. Protein: CASSQGGSAVPYEQYF.